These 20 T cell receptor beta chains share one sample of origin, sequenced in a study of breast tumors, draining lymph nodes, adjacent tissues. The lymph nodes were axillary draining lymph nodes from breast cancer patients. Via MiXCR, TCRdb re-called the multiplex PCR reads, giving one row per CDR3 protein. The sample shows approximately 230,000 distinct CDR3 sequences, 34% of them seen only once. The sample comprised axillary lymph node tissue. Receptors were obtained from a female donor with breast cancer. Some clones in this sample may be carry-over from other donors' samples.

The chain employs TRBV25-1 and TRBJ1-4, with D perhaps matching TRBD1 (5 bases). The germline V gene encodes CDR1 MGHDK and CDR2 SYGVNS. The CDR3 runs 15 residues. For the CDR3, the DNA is TGTGCTAGAGATCGGTACAGTGGAGGGGATGAAAAACTGTTTTTT. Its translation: CARDRYSGGDEKLFF.

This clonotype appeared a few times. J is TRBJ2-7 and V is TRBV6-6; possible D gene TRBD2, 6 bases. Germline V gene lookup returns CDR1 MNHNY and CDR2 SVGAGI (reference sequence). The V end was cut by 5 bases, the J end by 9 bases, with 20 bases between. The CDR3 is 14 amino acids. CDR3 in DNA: TGTGCCAGCAGTCCGGGACTCCCCGGGGATGGGCAGTACTTC. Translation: CASSPGLPGDGQYF.

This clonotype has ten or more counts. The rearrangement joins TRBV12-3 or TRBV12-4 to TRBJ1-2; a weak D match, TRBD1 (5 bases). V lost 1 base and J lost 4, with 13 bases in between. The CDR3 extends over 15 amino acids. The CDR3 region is CASSLVGRGTYGYTF. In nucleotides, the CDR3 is TGTGCCAGCAGTTTAGTCGGGAGGGGCACCTATGGCTACACCTTC.

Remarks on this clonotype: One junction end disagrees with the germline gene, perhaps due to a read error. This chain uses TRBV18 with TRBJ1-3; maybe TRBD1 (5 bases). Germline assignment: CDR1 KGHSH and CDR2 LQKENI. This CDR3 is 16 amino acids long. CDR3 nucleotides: TGTGCCAGCTCACCACCGATCGGGGGGTCTGGAACCACCATATATTTT. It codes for CASSPPIGGSGTTIYF.

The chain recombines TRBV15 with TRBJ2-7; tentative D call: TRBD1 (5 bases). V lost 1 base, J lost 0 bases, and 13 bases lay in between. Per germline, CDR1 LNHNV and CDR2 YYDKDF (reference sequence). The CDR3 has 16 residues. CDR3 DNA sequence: TGTGCCACCAGCAGAGTACCGACAGTGAGCTCCTACGAGCAGTACTTC. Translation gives CATSRVPTVSSYEQYF.

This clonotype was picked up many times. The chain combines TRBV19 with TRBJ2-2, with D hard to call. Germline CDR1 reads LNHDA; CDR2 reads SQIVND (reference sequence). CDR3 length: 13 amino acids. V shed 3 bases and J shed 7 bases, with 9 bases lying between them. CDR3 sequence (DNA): TGTGCCAGTAGTATGGCCATAGACGGGGAGCTGTTTTTT. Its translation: CASSMAIDGELFF.

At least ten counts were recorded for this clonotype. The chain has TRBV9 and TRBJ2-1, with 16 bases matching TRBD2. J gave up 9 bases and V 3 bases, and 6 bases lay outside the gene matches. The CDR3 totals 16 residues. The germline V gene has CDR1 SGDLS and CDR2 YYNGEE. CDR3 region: CASSATGTSGGAEQFF. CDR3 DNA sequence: TGTGCCAGCAGCGCTACCGGGACTAGCGGGGGGGCTGAGCAGTTCTTC.

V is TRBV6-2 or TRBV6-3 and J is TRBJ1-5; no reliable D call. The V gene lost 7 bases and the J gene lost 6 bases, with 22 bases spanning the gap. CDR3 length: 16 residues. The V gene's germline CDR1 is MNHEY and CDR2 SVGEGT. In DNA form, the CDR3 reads TGTGCCAGCACCCCCCGCCAAGGGATTGGGGTTCAGCCCCAGCATTTT. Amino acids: CASTPRQGIGVQPQHF.

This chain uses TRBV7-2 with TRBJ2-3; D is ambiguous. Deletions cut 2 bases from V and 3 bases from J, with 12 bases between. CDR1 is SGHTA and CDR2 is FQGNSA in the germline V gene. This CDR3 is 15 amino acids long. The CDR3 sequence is CASSLSASGTDTQYF. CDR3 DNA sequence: TGTGCCAGCAGCTTAAGCGCATCCGGGACAGATACGCAGTATTTT. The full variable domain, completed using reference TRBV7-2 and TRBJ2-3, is GAGVSQSPSNKVTEKGKDVELRCDPISGHTALYWYRQSLGQGLEFLIYFQGNSAPDKSGLPSDRFSAERTGGSVSTLTIQRTQQEDSAVYLCASSLSASGTDTQYFGPGTRLTVL.

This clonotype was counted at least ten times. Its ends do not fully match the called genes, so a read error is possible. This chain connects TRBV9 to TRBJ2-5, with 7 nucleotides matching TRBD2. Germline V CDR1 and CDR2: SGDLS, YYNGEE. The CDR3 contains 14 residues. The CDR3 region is CASSMGLKQETQSF. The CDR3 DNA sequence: TGTGCCAGCAGCATGGGACTAAAGCAAGAGACCCAGTCCTTC.

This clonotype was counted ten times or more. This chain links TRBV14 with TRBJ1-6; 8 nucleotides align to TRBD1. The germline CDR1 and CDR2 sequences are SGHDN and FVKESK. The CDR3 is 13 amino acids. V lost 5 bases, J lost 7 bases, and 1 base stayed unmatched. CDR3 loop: CASSGQGNSPLHF. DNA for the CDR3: TGTGCCAGCAGCGGACAGGGAAATTCACCCCTCCACTTT.

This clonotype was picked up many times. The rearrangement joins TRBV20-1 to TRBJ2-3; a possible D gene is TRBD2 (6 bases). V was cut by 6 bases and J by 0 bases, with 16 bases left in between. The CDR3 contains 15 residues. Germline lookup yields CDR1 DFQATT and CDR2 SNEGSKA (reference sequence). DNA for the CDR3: TGCAGTGCGGAGGGGTTTGAGCGGAGCACAGATACGCAGTATTTT. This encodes CSAEGFERSTDTQYF.

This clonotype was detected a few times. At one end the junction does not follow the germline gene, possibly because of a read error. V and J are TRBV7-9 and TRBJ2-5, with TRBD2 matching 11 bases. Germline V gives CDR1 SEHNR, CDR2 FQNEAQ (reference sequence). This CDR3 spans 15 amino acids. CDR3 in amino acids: CASSFRLAGIETQHF. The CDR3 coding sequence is TGTGCCAGCAGCTTTAGACTAGCGGGGATCGAGACCCAGCACTTC. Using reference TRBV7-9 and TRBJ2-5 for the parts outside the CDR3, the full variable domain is DTGVSQNPRHKITKRGQNVTFRCDPISEHNRLYWYRQTLGQGPEFLTYFQNEAQLEKSRLLSDRFSAERPKGSFSTLEIQRTEQGDSAMYLCASSFRLAGIETQHFGPGTRLLVL.

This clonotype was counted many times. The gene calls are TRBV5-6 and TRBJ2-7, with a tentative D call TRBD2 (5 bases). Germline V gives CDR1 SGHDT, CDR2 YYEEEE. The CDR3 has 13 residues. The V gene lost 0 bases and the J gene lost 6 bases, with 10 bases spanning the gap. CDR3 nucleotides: TGTGCCAGCAGCTTGGCGGGGAAGGGCGAGCAGTACTTC. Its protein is CASSLAGKGEQYF.

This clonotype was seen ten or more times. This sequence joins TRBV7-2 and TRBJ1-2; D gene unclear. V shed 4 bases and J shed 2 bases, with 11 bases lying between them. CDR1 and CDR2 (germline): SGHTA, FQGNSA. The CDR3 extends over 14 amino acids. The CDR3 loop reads CASSSEGTNYGYTF. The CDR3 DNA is TGTGCCAGCAGCTCTGAGGGCACAAACTATGGCTACACCTTC.

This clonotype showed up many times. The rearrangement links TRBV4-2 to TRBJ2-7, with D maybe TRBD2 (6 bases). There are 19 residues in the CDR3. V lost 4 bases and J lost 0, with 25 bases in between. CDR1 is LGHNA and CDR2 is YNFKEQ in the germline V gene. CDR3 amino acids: CASSLVERAGAYSSYEQYF. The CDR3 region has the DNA TGTGCCAGCAGCCTCGTAGAGAGAGCGGGTGCTTATAGCTCCTACGAGCAGTACTTC.

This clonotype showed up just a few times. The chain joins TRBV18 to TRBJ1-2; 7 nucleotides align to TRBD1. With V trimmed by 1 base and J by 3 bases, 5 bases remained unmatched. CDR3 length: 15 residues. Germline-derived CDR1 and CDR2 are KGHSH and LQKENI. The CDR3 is CASSPRDSRDYGYTF. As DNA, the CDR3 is TGTGCCAGCTCACCACGGGACAGCCGCGACTATGGCTACACCTTC.

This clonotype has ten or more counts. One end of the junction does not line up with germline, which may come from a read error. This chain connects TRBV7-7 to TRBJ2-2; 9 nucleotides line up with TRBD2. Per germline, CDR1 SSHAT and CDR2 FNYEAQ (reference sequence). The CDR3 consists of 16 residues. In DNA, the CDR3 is TGTGCTAGCAGCCCGACCCAGCGGGGGGAAACCGGGGAGCTGTTTTTT. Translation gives CASSPTQRGETGELFF.

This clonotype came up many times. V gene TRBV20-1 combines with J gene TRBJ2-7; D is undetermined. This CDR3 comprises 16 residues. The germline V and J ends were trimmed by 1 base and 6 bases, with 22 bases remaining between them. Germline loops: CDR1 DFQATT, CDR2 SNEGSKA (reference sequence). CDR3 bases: TGCAGTGCTAGAGCTATAGATGGACCAACAGCCGTCGAGCAGTACTTC. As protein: CSARAIDGPTAVEQYF.

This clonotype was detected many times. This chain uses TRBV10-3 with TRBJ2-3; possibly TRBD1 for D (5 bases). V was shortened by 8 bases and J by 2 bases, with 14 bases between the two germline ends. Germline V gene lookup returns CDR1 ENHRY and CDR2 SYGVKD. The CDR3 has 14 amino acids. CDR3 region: CAIAEQVVTDTQYF. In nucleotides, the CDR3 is TGTGCCATCGCCGAACAGGTTGTCACAGATACGCAGTATTTT.